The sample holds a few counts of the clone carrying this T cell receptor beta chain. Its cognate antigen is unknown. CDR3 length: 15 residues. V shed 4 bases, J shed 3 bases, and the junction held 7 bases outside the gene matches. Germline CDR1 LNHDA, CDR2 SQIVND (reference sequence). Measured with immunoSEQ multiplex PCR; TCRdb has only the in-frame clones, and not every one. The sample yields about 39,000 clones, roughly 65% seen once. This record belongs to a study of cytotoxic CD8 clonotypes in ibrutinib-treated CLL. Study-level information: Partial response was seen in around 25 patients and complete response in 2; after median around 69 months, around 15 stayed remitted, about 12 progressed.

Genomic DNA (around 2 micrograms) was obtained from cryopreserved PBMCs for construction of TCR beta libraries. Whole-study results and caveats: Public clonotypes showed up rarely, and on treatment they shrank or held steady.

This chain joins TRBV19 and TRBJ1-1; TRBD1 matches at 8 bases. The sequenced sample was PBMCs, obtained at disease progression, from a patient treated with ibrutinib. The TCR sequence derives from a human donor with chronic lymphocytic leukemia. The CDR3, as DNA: TGTGCCAGTAGTACCCTACAGGGGGTGGACACTGAAGCTTTCTTT. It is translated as CASSTLQGVDTEAFF.